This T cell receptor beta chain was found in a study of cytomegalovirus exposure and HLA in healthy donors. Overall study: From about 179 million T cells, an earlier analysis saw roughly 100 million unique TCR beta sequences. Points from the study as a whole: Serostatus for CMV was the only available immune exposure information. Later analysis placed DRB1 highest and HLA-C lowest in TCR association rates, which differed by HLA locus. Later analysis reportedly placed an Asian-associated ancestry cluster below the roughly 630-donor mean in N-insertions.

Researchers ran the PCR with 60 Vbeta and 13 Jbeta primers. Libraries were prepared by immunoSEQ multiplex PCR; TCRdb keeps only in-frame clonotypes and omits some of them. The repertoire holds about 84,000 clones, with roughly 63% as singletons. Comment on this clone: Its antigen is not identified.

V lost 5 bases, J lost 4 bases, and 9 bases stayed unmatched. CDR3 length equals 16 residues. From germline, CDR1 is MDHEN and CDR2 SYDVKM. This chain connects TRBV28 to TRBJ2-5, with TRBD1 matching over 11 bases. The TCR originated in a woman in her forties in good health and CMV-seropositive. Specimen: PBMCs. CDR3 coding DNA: TGTGCCAGCAGTGGGACGGACAGGGGGCGTTCAGAGACCCAGTACTTC. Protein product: CASSGTDRGRSETQYF.